This T cell receptor beta chain was captured in a study of T cell responses to AZD1222 COVID-19 vaccine (dated by TCRdb to about 2021). For context, the study as a whole: Because spike-specific TCR depth and breadth did not differ between the two schedules, AZD1222 recipients who got a second dose at roughly 4 weeks were pooled with those who got a second dose at roughly 12 weeks. Trial participants were enrolled by age into subgroups of 18-55, 56-69 and 70-plus years, and around 150, 28 and 57 TCR-sequenced participants, respectively, were included in these subgroups. A total of about 250 trial participants underwent TCR sequencing, of whom around 210 had received two doses of AZD1222 and some 26 had received two doses of the MenACWY control vaccine.

The CDR3 regions of human TCRbeta chains were subjected to immunosequencing. The authors' pipeline ran thus. TCRs in the repertoires were matched against a reference library of SARS-CoV-2-specific TCRs that had been generated with the MIRA antigen-specificity platform. Breadth was defined as the fraction of unique TCRs that were SARS-CoV-2-associated, and depth was defined as the fraction of total T cells that were SARS-CoV-2-associated. Each spike-specific TCR was assigned to its reactive spike region and to a CD4 or CD8 class using the MIRA data. Log10-transformed breadth and depth values were compared by one-way ANOVA with Sidak's multiple comparisons tests. Drawn from immuneACCESS, this table holds only the in-frame rearrangements with V and J called that TCRdb kept. Clones are partly lost; checked studies trace under half to an unresolved V gene and leave the rest unexplained. D and trimming were read from the DNA, whereas the V and J calls and clone size are those reported in that table. The table for this sample lists roughly 67,000 clones; about 80% of them were counted only once. The ten largest clones take up 12% of the sample.

From a lookup of the germline V gene, CDR1 and CDR2 are SNHLY and FYNNEI. The CDR3, from cysteine to phenylalanine, totals 16 residues. The kept DNA is CDR3 alone, 48 bases in frame from the first base. V is pared back by 7 bases and J by 0 bases, with 15 bases lying between the germline termini. A remark on this clone: Its antigen specificity is not known. No much larger clonotype is one base removed from it; base qualities were not supplied.

The label giving this sample's time point can be read as: baseline before first vaccination. Vaccinee samples came from UK trials COV001 and COV002, including a single-blind randomized controlled phase 2/3 trial of AZD1222 (ChAdOx1 nCoV-19) in healthy adults. For TCRbeta chain sequencing, PBMC samples from trial participants were taken at day 0 and at day 28 after the second dose. Beyond this particular receptor, the publication reports: CD4 TCRs associated with the vaccine covered the entire spike protein, and the dominant responses were in regions 160-218 and 743-854. Because no day 14 peak-response samples were available, the repertoires could be characterized only after the peak T cell response. Participants were mostly white British and included more females than males, and it was suggested by the authors that clonal diversity may have been underestimated. Epitopes outside the regions mutated in the B.1.351 and B.1.1.7 variants were reportedly recognized by nearly half of the unique spike-specific TCRs. In the small 56-69-year group, the increase in depth fell short of significance, most likely because of low power. Only six AZD1222 recipients were SARS-CoV-2 seropositive at baseline, limiting conclusions about previously exposed vaccinees. After two AZD1222 doses, both the breadth and the depth of spike-specific TCRs were significantly higher than at day 0 and than in MenACWY recipients.

The material sequenced was peripheral blood, taken on day 0 of AZD1222 vaccination. The sequence is built from TRBV2 and TRBJ2-2; D gene: possibly TRBD1, on 6 matching bases. This sequence was found in an adult in good health. The sequenced DNA is TGTGCCAGCACCTTGAGCCGGACAGCGAACACCGGGGAGCTGTTTTTT. Its product reads: CASTLSRTANTGELFF.